This record concerns one TCR beta chain sequence. Its specificity is not known. Time point described: week 35, safety follow-up. Every single dose of the vaccine, 300 ug of mutant IDH1 20-mer peptide, came with topical imiquimod. Method: immunoSEQ multiplex PCR; TCRdb's copy keeps in-frame clones and lacks some. The sample shows about 48,000 clones, 70% to 85% of them seen only once. This record belongs to a study of a mutant IDH1 vaccine in newly diagnosed glioma. In the study overall: Vaccines began 4-6 weeks after radiotherapy alone, or with temozolomide cycles. Standard pretreatment was either radiotherapy, temozolomide, or, for most, radiochemotherapy with temozolomide. The week-35 safety follow-up was V12, and the week-47 study end was V13. Whole-study results and caveats: Immune responses induced by the vaccine were seen in around 92% of patients, spanning multiple MHC alleles.

The sample consisted of PBMCs, taken from a glioma patient whose treatment included an IDH1 peptide vaccine. This clonotype was obtained from a man aged 35-49 years with glioma.

The CDR3 DNA follows: TGTGCCAGCAGCGGCGGGGCCCTCTCTGGGGCCAACGTCCTGACTTTC. Its protein product is CASSGGALSGANVLTF. The chain couples TRBV7-9 to TRBJ2-6, with D maybe TRBD2 (6 bases). The germline V and J ends were trimmed by 5 bases and 0 bases, with 11 bases remaining between them. CDR1 is SEHNR and CDR2 is FQNEAQ in the germline V gene (reference sequence). CDR3 size: 16 residues.